Presented here are 8 T cell receptor beta chains from one specimen sequenced in a study of cytomegalovirus exposure and HLA in healthy donors. The PCR had 60 Vbeta and 13 Jbeta primers. This table comes from immunoSEQ multiplex PCR, and its TCRdb copy is limited to in-frame clones, with some not included. The sample includes about 99,000 clones, roughly three quarters seen only once; the top ten take approximately 3.7%. Sequenced: PBMCs. The receptor set was obtained from a man aged 50-59 years in good health and CMV-seropositive.

V usage is TRBV5-5 and J usage is TRBJ1-1; tentatively, D is TRBD1 (5 bases). The V gene lost 0 bases and the J gene lost 6 bases, with 21 bases spanning the gap. This CDR3 contains 17 residues. Per the germline V gene, CDR1 is SGHKS and CDR2 is YYEKEE (reference sequence). The CDR3 spells CASSLERQVGGIAEAFF. In DNA, the CDR3 is TGTGCCAGCAGCTTGGAGCGGCAGGTGGGGGGTATCGCTGAAGCTTTCTTT.

The table lists this clone with a few counts. The chain is built from TRBV27 and TRBJ2-7; possibly TRBD2 for D (5 bases). The V gene's germline CDR1 is MNHEY and CDR2 SMNVEV (reference sequence). This CDR3 is built from 13 residues. V lost 2 bases, J lost 3 bases, and 8 bases lay in between. Here the CDR3 reads CASSLTAVYEQYF. For the CDR3, the DNA is TGTGCCAGCAGTTTAACAGCGGTCTACGAGCAGTACTTC.

The genes are TRBV9 and TRBJ2-3; D is ambiguous. Germline V gene data show CDR1 as SGDLS and CDR2 as YYNGEE. This CDR3 spans 12 amino acids. Trimming left V 1 base short and J 4 bases short, with 4 bases between. CDR3 in amino acids: CASSVSADTQYF. As DNA, the CDR3 is TGTGCCAGCAGCGTATCCGCAGATACGCAGTATTTT.

This clone has more than one count but fewer than ten. J is TRBJ1-2 and V is TRBV6-1; D ambiguous. V lost 0 bases, J lost 4 bases, and 9 bases lay in between. This CDR3 is 14 amino acids long. Germline CDR1 MNHNS, CDR2 SASEGT. DNA of the CDR3: TGTGCCAGCAGTGAAGCTTCAGGAAGCTATGGCTACACCTTC. This codes for CASSEASGSYGYTF.

The gene calls are TRBV6-6 and TRBJ2-7; D is perhaps TRBD1 (6 bases). Trimming shortened V by 5 bases and J by 0 bases, and 17 bases separated the two germline ends. Germline CDR1 and CDR2: MNHNY and SVGAGI (reference sequence). The CDR3 covers 16 residues. The CDR3 coding sequence is TGTGCCAGCAGTCGCCCCGGCCAGGGGACCTCCTACGAGCAGTACTTC. This sequence encodes CASSRPGQGTSYEQYF.

V and J are TRBV6-6 and TRBJ1-4, with D possibly being TRBD1 (5 bases). Germline CDR1 MNHNY, CDR2 SVGAGI (reference sequence). Trimming stripped 4 bases from V and 7 bases from J, with 13 bases between. This CDR3 is built from 14 residues. The CDR3 spells CASSWGGMGEKLFF. Here the CDR3 DNA reads TGTGCCAGCAGTTGGGGGGGTATGGGTGAAAAACTGTTTTTT.

The CDR3 DNA reads TGTGCCAGAAGCTTGTGGGGGGTAGGGTTCCATGGCTACACCTTC. As protein: CARSLWGVGFHGYTF. The chain carries TRBV5-3 and TRBJ1-2; possibly TRBD1 for D (5 bases). TRBV5-3 is an open reading frame, and its role is uncertain. V lost 1 base to trimming and J lost 6 bases, with 16 bases between them. This CDR3 spans 15 amino acids.

The sample holds a few counts of this clone. This sequence joins TRBV19 and TRBJ2-3, with 8 bases identical to TRBD2. CDR1 is LNHDA and CDR2 is SQIVND in the germline V gene (reference sequence). V dropped 6 bases and J dropped 4; count of bases not matched to a gene: 9. This CDR3 is 15 amino acids long. The CDR3 protein is CASSRPGLGADTQYF. The CDR3 region has the DNA TGTGCCAGTAGCCGTCCGGGACTAGGTGCAGATACGCAGTATTTT.